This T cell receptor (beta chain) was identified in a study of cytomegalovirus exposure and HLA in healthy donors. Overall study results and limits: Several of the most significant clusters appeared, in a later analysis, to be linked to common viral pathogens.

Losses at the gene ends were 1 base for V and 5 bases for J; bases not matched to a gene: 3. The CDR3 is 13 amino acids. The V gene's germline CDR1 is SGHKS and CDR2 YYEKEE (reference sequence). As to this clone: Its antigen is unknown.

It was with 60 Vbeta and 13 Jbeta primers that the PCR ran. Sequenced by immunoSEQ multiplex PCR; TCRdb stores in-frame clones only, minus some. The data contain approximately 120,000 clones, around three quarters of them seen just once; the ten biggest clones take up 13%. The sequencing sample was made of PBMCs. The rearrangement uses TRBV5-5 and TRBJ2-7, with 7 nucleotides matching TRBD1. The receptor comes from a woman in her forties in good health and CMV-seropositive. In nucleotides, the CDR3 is TGTGCCAGCAGCTTGAGACAGGGCCACGAGCAGTACTTC. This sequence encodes CASSLRQGHEQYF.